This entry is about one TCR beta chain. As yet, its antigen is unknown. This entry comes from a study of cytomegalovirus exposure and HLA in healthy donors. About the study: Some 85 million unique TCRs, all from HLA-typed donors, were included in an early release of the data.

V was shortened by 0 bases and J by 8 bases, with 20 bases between the two germline ends. The CDR3 spans 16 residues. CDR1 is SQVTM and CDR2 is ANQGSEA in the germline V gene. Study-wide findings and caveats: Common viral pathogens (according to a later analysis) appeared linked to several of the most significant clusters. Confirmation in vitro established that a few CMV-associated chains were specific for CMV antigens.

Regarding donors, all were healthy bone marrow donors. This PCR relied on a set of 60 Vbeta primers and 13 Jbeta primers. Some clones are missing from TCRdb's copy, which holds only in-frame ones; the method was immunoSEQ multiplex PCR. Of hundreds of thousands of clones listed, approximately 84% were seen once; the top ten hold roughly 0.58%. V usage is TRBV29-1 and J usage is TRBJ2-1; TRBD1 might be the D (6 bases). Specimen: PBMCs. This sequence was found in a woman between 35 and 50 years old in good health and CMV-seronegative. DNA of the CDR3: TGCAGCGTTGAAGATGGAAGACAGGTGACACCGTATGAGCAGTTCTTC. Translated: CSVEDGRQVTPYEQFF.